The clone carrying this T cell receptor beta chain was observed a handful of times. Its antigen is unknown. RNA transcripts served as the template for amplifying TCR beta CDR3 regions. The TCR CDR3 first-round RT-PCR relied on the HTBI primer set. TCRdb reanalysed the multiplex PCR reads using MiXCR and keeps one entry per CDR3 protein. This table has about 480,000 distinct CDR3 sequences, 22% appearing once. This sample is part of a study of T cells in Graves' hyperthyroidism and ophthalmopathy. Study as a whole: Once the initial diagnosis was made, peripheral blood was obtained before any treatment.

Study findings and constraints: Researchers found most expanded thyroid clonotypes above 0.001 in blood as well. Ophthalmopathy and stable hyperthyroidism were separated by a 13 V-J model.

The TCR comes from a woman in her 70s with Graves' ophthalmopathy. The sample consisted of blood.

CDR3 nucleotide sequence: TGTGCCAGCACCCCGCATGAGGAGCAGTACTTC. Amino acid sequence: CASTPHEEQYF. V is TRBV11-2 and J is TRBJ2-7, with D unclear. Germline assignment: CDR1 SGHAT and CDR2 FQNNGV. CDR3 size: 11 residues. V dropped 7 bases and J dropped 7 bases, with 11 bases sitting between them.